Below, one TCR beta chain is given with its context. Its antigen is not known. Time point given: cycle 4 day 1 (C4D1), after more than five weeks of nivolumab. Every single patient, without exception, relapsed after autologous stem cell transplantation, and brentuximab vedotin exposure varied. Clones were read by immunoSEQ multiplex PCR, and TCRdb kept only the in-frame ones, dropping some. The repertoire holds fewer than 50,000 clones, with 78% as singletons. This record belongs to a study of PD-1 blockade in classical Hodgkin lymphoma. General study findings and limits: At C4D1, TCR diversity had climbed significantly for CD4+ cells, though not for CD8+ cells. Exclusion was the outcome for patients who began nivolumab under 1 year after ASCT.

In germline, CDR1 is LNHNV, CDR2 YYDKDF (reference sequence). The CDR3 is 16 residues long. Trimming shortened V by 0 bases and J by 2 bases, and 8 bases separated the two germline ends. This specimen was peripheral blood mononuclear cells (PBMCs), taken before the fourth cycle of nivolumab. This clonotype originated in a human donor with classical Hodgkin lymphoma. The chain is built from TRBV15 and TRBJ1-6; no firm D call. CDR3 DNA: TGTGCCACCAGCAGAGATCCGAAGACCTATAATTCACCCCTCCACTTT. This translates into CATSRDPKTYNSPLHF.